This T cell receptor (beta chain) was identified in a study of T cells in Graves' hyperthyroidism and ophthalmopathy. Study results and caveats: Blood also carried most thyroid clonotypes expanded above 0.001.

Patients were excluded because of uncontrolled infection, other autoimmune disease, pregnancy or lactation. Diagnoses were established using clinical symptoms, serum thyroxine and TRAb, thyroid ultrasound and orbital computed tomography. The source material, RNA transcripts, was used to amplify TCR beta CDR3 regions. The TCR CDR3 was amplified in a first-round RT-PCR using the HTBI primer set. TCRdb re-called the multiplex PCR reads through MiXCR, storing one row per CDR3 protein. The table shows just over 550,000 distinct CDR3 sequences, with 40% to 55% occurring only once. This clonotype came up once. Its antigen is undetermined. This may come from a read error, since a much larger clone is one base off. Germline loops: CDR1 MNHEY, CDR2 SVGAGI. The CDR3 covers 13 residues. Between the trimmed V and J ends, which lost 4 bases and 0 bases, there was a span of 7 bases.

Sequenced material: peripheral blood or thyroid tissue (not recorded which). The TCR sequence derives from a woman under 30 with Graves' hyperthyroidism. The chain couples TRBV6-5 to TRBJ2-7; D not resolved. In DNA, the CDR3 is TGTGCCAGCAGTTCAAGGGCCTCCTACGAGCAGTACTTC. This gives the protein CASSSRASYEQYF.